Listed here are 30 T cell receptor beta chains from one sample, sequenced in a study of blood T cell repertoires in COVID-19. Sequencing used immunoSEQ multiplex PCR; TCRdb keeps in-frame clones, though not all of them. The sample has 35,000 to 50,000 clones, roughly 80% seen once. Sequenced input: peripheral blood. These receptors were obtained from a woman aged 55 to 70 with acute or convalescent COVID-19.

The chain carries TRBV7-3 and TRBJ2-7; TRBD1 agrees at 7 bases. V dropped 0 bases and J dropped 8; count of bases not matched to a gene: 7. CDR1 and CDR2 (germline): SGHTA, FQGTGA. This CDR3 has 14 amino acids. The CDR3 coding sequence is TGTGCCAGCAGCTTAACCGGGACAGCTTCGCAGCAGTACTTC. Encoded protein: CASSLTGTASQQYF.

This chain uses TRBV27 with TRBJ1-2, with D maybe TRBD1 (5 bases). The V and J ends lost 6 bases and 1 base respectively, with 18 bases between them. Per the germline V gene, CDR1 is MNHEY and CDR2 is SMNVEV (reference sequence). CDR3 size: 16 residues. Here the CDR3 reads CASSYKRGTSNYGYTF. CDR3 DNA: TGTGCCAGCAGCTACAAAAGGGGCACCAGTAACTATGGCTACACCTTC.

The chain employs TRBV6-2 or TRBV6-3 and TRBJ1-1, with 8 bases fitting TRBD1. Per the germline V gene, CDR1 is MNHEY and CDR2 is SVGEGT. CDR3 length: 14 residues. V was pared by 4 bases and J by 5 bases, with 6 bases of the junction left unmatched. The CDR3 protein is CASSSRGPWTEAFF. The CDR3 nucleotides read TGTGCCAGCAGTTCCAGGGGGCCTTGGACTGAAGCTTTCTTT.

The chain is built from TRBV6-4 and TRBJ2-5, with 9 bases matching TRBD1. The CDR3 is made up of 15 amino acids. After removal of 5 bases from V and 3 bases from J, the junction contained 7 bases not matched to a gene. In germline, CDR1 is MRHNA, CDR2 SNTAGT. CDR3 in DNA: TGTGCCAGCAGTCCCGGGACAGGGTCCGAAGAGACCCAGTACTTC. It codes for CASSPGTGSEETQYF.

The chain combines TRBV2 with TRBJ2-3; TRBD2 agrees at 9 bases. The J segment lost 3 bases and the V segment lost 4 bases, leaving 11 bases of the junction unmatched. CDR3 length: 17 amino acids. CDR1 SNHLY and CDR2 FYNNEI come from the germline V gene. CDR3 residues: CASSAHRLAEGTDTQYF. As DNA, the CDR3 is TGTGCCAGCAGTGCCCATCGACTAGCGGAGGGGACAGATACGCAGTATTTT.

The table lists this clone with many counts. The rearrangement joins TRBV18 to TRBJ1-6; D gene unclear. This CDR3 contains 17 residues. Germline loops: CDR1 KGHSH, CDR2 LQKENI. Trimming removed 2 bases from V and 6 bases from J, with 17 bases in between. The CDR3 nucleotides read TGTGCCAGCTCACCAATGGAAGCGCTAATGGGTAATTCACCCCTCCACTTT. This codes for CASSPMEALMGNSPLHF.

J is TRBJ2-3 and V is TRBV9, with D hard to call. Germline V lookup: CDR1 SGDLS, CDR2 YYNGEE. V lost 7 bases and J lost 5, with 8 bases in between. The CDR3 loop spans 11 amino acids. The CDR3 loop is CASSRGDTQYF. CDR3 sequence (DNA): TGTGCCAGCTCCCGAGGAGATACGCAGTATTTT.

The chain employs TRBV11-2 and TRBJ2-5; 7 positions agree with TRBD1. CDR3 size: 14 residues. Germline trimming cut 1 base from V and 3 bases from J; bases unmatched to any gene: 2. CDR1 and CDR2 (germline): SGHAT, FQNNGV. The CDR3 DNA is TGTGCCAGCAGCTTAGGAGGGGGCGAAGAGACCCAGTACTTC. This codes for CASSLGGGEETQYF.

The rearrangement links TRBV6-1 to TRBJ1-2; 12 bases line up with TRBD1. Germline V gene sequence: CDR1 MNHNS, CDR2 SASEGT. The CDR3 length is 15 residues. The trim removed 2 bases at V and 4 bases at J, leaving 2 bases unmatched. The CDR3 protein is CASSERGQGAYGYTF. CDR3 coding DNA: TGTGCCAGCAGTGAAAGGGGACAGGGGGCCTATGGCTACACCTTC.

The rearrangement links TRBV18 to TRBJ1-2, with 8 bases identical to TRBD1. J was trimmed by 4 bases and V by 3 bases; bases with no gene match: 4. This CDR3 has 14 amino acids. Germline V gene sequence: CDR1 KGHSH, CDR2 LQKENI. CDR3 DNA: TGTGCCAGCTCACCCGGGACAGGCTCCTATGGCTACACCTTC. It codes for CASSPGTGSYGYTF.

This CDR3 is CAWSSGRTSGGLDTQYF. The CDR3 DNA is TGTGCCTGGAGTTCAGGGCGGACTAGCGGGGGGTTAGATACGCAGTATTTT. This chain joins TRBV30 and TRBJ2-3; 14 bases map to TRBD2. The trim removed 2 bases at V and 5 bases at J, leaving 9 bases unmatched. The germline gives CDR1 GTSNPN, CDR2 SVGIG (reference sequence). CDR3 length equals 17 residues.

The chain is built from TRBV5-1 and TRBJ2-3; tentatively, D is TRBD2 (6 bases). Trimming cost V 4 bases and J 5 bases, with 17 bases left between them. This CDR3 spans 15 amino acids. Per germline, CDR1 SGHRS and CDR2 YFSETQ. CDR3 sequence: CASSPGVAVRDTQYF. The CDR3 DNA reads as TGCGCCAGCAGCCCTGGGGTAGCGGTTAGAGATACGCAGTATTTT.

This chain connects TRBV2 to TRBJ2-6; TRBD2 might be the D (7 bases). The CDR3 extends over 17 amino acids. With 3 bases removed from V and 2 bases from J, the gap between germline ends came to 14 bases. Germline V gene lookup returns CDR1 SNHLY and CDR2 FYNNEI. CDR3 DNA sequence: TGTGCCAGCAGTGATGGGGGGGCGCGAGCTGGGGCCAACGTCCTGACTTTC. Translated, it gives CASSDGGARAGANVLTF.

This chain uses TRBV18 with TRBJ2-7, with D perhaps TRBD2 (6 bases). The ends were cut back, 7 bases at V and 3 bases at J, with 13 bases in the middle. The CDR3 contains 13 residues. The germline V gene encodes CDR1 KGHSH and CDR2 LQKENI. The CDR3 is CASFSGDGYEQYF. The CDR3 DNA sequence: TGTGCCAGCTTTTCGGGGGATGGCTACGAGCAGTACTTC.

The rearrangement links TRBV7-9 to TRBJ2-4, with TRBD1 matching 8 bases. This CDR3 comprises 14 residues. In germline, CDR1 is SEHNR, CDR2 FQNEAQ (reference sequence). With 5 bases clipped from V and 4 bases from J, the junction kept 4 bases outside the gene matches. Written as DNA, the CDR3 is TGTGCCAGCAGCCCCCGACAGGGGAAAAACATTCAGTACTTC. Translated, it gives CASSPRQGKNIQYF.

This chain links TRBV19 with TRBJ1-2, with TRBD1 identical over 7 bases. CDR3 length equals 16 residues. Germline V gives CDR1 LNHDA, CDR2 SQIVND (reference sequence). Trimming at V came to 9 bases and at J to 0 bases, leaving 13 bases not matched to a gene. The CDR3 nucleotides read TGTGCCAGCAAGGATGCCAGGGGGAGACCTAACTATGGCTACACCTTC. It translates to CASKDARGRPNYGYTF.

The chain joins TRBV28 to TRBJ1-4; 10 bases are a match to TRBD1. The V gene end was trimmed by 6 bases and the J gene end by 0 bases; junction bases not matched to a gene: 7. The CDR3 runs 17 residues. Germline values: CDR1 MDHEN, CDR2 SYDVKM. Written as DNA, the CDR3 is TGTGCCAGCAGCCCGGGACAGGGGACTGCAACTAATGAAAAACTGTTTTTT. This encodes CASSPGQGTATNEKLFF. Based on the CDR3 plus reference TRBV28 and TRBJ1-4, the full variable domain is DVKVTQSSRYLVKRTGEKVFLECVQDMDHENMFWYRQDPGLGLRLIYFSYDVKMKEKGDIPEGYSVSREKKERFSLILESASTNQTSMYLCASSPGQGTATNEKLFFGSGTQLSVL.

This rearrangement joins TRBV6-2 or TRBV6-3 to TRBJ2-3, with 7 nucleotides matching TRBD1. The CDR3 is 14 amino acids. Looked up from germline, CDR1 is MNHEY and CDR2 is SVGEGT. V lost 4 bases and J lost 1; bases outside the gene matches: 2. The CDR3 DNA follows: TGTGCCAGCAGTTCCACAGGGGGCACAGATACGCAGTATTTT. Amino acids: CASSSTGGTDTQYF.

The chain recombines TRBV23-1 with TRBJ1-2, with no clear D. TRBV23-1 is filed as an ORF, its function uncertain. The CDR3 contains 15 residues. V lost 0 bases and J 5 bases, leaving 13 bases between the germline ends. CDR3 sequence: CASSQSVQSGYGYTF. The CDR3 DNA sequence: TGCGCCAGCAGTCAATCGGTACAGTCGGGATATGGCTACACCTTC.

The chain carries TRBV5-1 and TRBJ2-3, with a tentative D call TRBD2 (7 bases). Trimming removed 2 bases at V and 1 base at J, with 14 bases between. CDR3 length: 16 residues. The germline CDR1 and CDR2 sequences are SGHRS and YFSETQ. The DNA of the CDR3 is TGCGCCAGCAGCTTAGGGGGGCTAGCGGGCACAGATACGCAGTATTTT. It encodes CASSLGGLAGTDTQYF.

V and J are TRBV27 and TRBJ2-7; D is possibly TRBD1 (6 bases). Trimming removed 4 bases at V and 5 bases at J, with 12 bases between. In germline, CDR1 is MNHEY, CDR2 SMNVEV (reference sequence). The CDR3 consists of 13 residues. The CDR3 DNA reads TGTGCCAGCAGTTCGTACCGGGACAACGAGCAGTACTTC. Protein: CASSSYRDNEQYF.

Only one count was recorded for this clone. One junction end disagrees with the germline gene, perhaps due to a read error. The genes are TRBV20-1 and TRBJ1-1; D is uncertain. The CDR3 sequence is 11 residues long. Germline-derived CDR1 and CDR2 are DFQATT and SNEGSKA (reference sequence). CDR3 loop: CSARSSTEAFF. The CDR3, as DNA: TGCAGTGCCCGCTCGTCTACTGAGGCTTTCTTT.

This sequence joins TRBV30 and TRBJ1-1; D gene ambiguous. V gave up 8 bases and J gave up 3 bases, with 10 bases separating them. From germline, CDR1 is GTSNPN and CDR2 SVGIG (reference sequence). The CDR3 spans 11 residues. As DNA, the CDR3 is TGTGCCCAACGAGGGTACACTGAAGCTTTCTTT. Amino acid sequence: CAQRGYTEAFF. Variable domain in full (rest from reference TRBV30 and TRBJ1-1): SQTIHQWPATLVQPVGSPLSLECTVEGTSNPNLYWYRQAAGRGLQLLFYSVGIGQISSEVPQNLSASRPQDRQFILSSKKLLLSDSGFYLCAQRGYTEAFFGQGTRLTVV.

The chain links TRBV4-2 to TRBJ2-3; the D gene is possibly TRBD2 (5 bases). Trimming removed 3 bases at V and 0 bases at J, with 13 bases between. The CDR3 covers 16 residues. CDR1 is LGHNA, CDR2 YNFKEQ, per germline. In DNA, the CDR3 is TGTGCCAGCAGCCAGGGCCGGGGTCGGAGCACAGATACGCAGTATTTT. It specifies CASSQGRGRSTDTQYF.

The genes are TRBV6-6 and TRBJ1-1; D call uncertain. V was clipped by 5 bases and J by 0 bases, with 4 bases between them. The CDR3 runs to 12 residues. The germline gives CDR1 MNHNY, CDR2 SVGAGI (reference sequence). Written as DNA, the CDR3 is TGTGCCAGCAGTCCTATGAACACTGAAGCTTTCTTT. Translated, it gives CASSPMNTEAFF.

The chain is built from TRBV29-1 and TRBJ2-2; D is unclear. Germline V lookup: CDR1 SQVTM, CDR2 ANQGSEA. Trimming took off 5 bases at V and 7 bases at J, with 8 bases between the two ends. The CDR3 runs 11 residues. This CDR3 reads CSVRRSGELFF. CDR3 sequence (DNA): TGCAGCGTTCGACGGAGCGGGGAGCTGTTTTTT.

CDR3 sequence reads: CASSLTGLRETEAFF. CDR3 DNA: TGTGCCAGTAGTCTTACCGGGTTACGGGAAACTGAAGCTTTCTTT. This chain links TRBV19 with TRBJ1-1; D is undetermined. The CDR3 runs to 15 residues. Deletions cut 5 bases from V and 5 bases from J, with 18 bases between. Germline V gene data show CDR1 as LNHDA and CDR2 as SQIVND (reference sequence). Full variable domain (rest looked up from reference TRBV19 and TRBJ1-1): DGGITQSPKYLFRKEGQNVTLSCEQNLNHDAMYWYRQDPGQGLRLIYYSQIVNDFQKGDIAEGYSVSREKKESFPLTVTSAQKNPTAFYLCASSLTGLRETEAFFGQGTRLTVV.

CDR3 in amino acids: CASSREQALLGTQYF. In DNA, the CDR3 is TGTGCCAGCAGCCGGGAACAGGCCCTCTTGGGGACCCAGTACTTC. The chain uses TRBV14 and TRBJ2-5; TRBD1 might be the D (5 bases). Trimming took off 4 bases at V and 7 bases at J, with 19 bases between the two ends. Germline values: CDR1 SGHDN, CDR2 FVKESK. This CDR3 is 15 amino acids long.

The chain has TRBV5-1 and TRBJ1-2; D possibly corresponds to TRBD1 (5 bases). Trimming stripped 0 bases from V and 6 bases from J, with 15 bases between. Germline V gives CDR1 SGHRS, CDR2 YFSETQ. This CDR3 has 15 amino acids. The CDR3 bases are TGCGCCAGCAGCTTGGCCCATCAGGGAGGTGATGGCTACACCTTC. Translated, it gives CASSLAHQGGDGYTF.

This clone appeared a single time. The genes are TRBV4-2 and TRBJ2-1; 10 bases agree with TRBD2. The J segment lost 10 bases and the V segment lost 0 bases, leaving 6 bases of the junction unmatched. This CDR3 is 15 amino acids long. Germline values: CDR1 LGHNA, CDR2 YNFKEQ. CDR3 residues: CASSQDLAGGWEQFF. CDR3 nucleotide sequence: TGTGCCAGCAGCCAAGATTTAGCGGGGGGCTGGGAGCAGTTCTTC.